Listed below are T cell receptor beta chains from one sample, sequenced in a study of T-cell memory formation after mild COVID-19. TCRdb passed the 5' RACE reads through MiXCR, listing each CDR3 protein once. The sample yields more than 85,000 distinct CDR3 sequences, 11% seen once. The material sequenced was PBMCs or a T cell subset sorted from them (not recorded which). The source is a man in his late teens or twenties who had mild COVID-19 (a few samples of this study predate the infection). Cell type and time point are not known. The CDR3 runs from the conserved cysteine through the conserved F or W. Each record gives: clone size, V gene, J gene, CDR3 length, D gene, CDR3 protein, CDR3 DNA. A D gene is named only where the DNA matches it firmly. A clone size is listed for some rows: how often the clone was seen (once, few, many), or a class if it is expanded.

-,TRBV5-6,TRBJ1-2,15,-,CASSLGDVALNGYTF,TGTGCCAGCAGCTTGGGGGACGTAGCGCTCAATGGCTACACCTTC
-,TRBV7-2,TRBJ1-1,15,TRBD1,CASSFYRGRNTEAFF,TGTGCCAGCAGCTTCTACAGGGGAAGGAACACTGAAGCTTTCTTT
few,TRBV5-6,TRBJ2-1,15,-,CASSSDFPRGNEQFF,TGTGCCAGCAGCTCGGACTTCCCGCGGGGCAATGAGCAGTTCTTC
many,TRBV7-2,TRBJ2-5,15,-,CASSLYVDYQETQYF,TGTGCCAGCAGCCTCTATGTAGACTACCAAGAGACCCAGTACTTC
few,TRBV6-5,TRBJ1-1,14,TRBD1,CATLRQGGRTEAFF,TGTGCCACCCTAAGACAGGGGGGTCGAACTGAAGCTTTCTTT
few,TRBV27,TRBJ1-2,14,-,CASSRIPIGYGYTF,TGTGCCAGCAGTCGGATACCAATTGGGTATGGCTACACCTTC
-,TRBV6-2/TRBV6-3,TRBJ2-1,15,-,CASSSRGPSYNEQFF,TGTGCCAGCAGTTCGCGGGGCCCCTCCTACAATGAGCAGTTCTTC
-,TRBV9,TRBJ2-3,18,TRBD1,CASSARDRGRVGTDTQYF,TGTGCCAGCAGCGCCCGGGACAGGGGGCGAGTTGGCACAGATACGCAGTATTTT
few,TRBV6-6,TRBJ1-1,12,-,CASSSGAAEAFF,TGTGCCAGCAGCTCAGGGGCTGCTGAAGCTTTCTTT
-,TRBV7-6,TRBJ1-1,14,-,CASSLEGANTEAFF,TGTGCCAGCAGCTTAGAAGGTGCGAACACTGAAGCTTTCTTT
-,TRBV7-3,TRBJ1-1,14,TRBD1,CASSLISGGGEAFF,TGTGCCAGCAGCTTAATTTCAGGGGGTGGTGAAGCTTTCTTT
-,TRBV5-1,TRBJ2-3,15,-,CASRRAGPSTDTQYF,TGCGCCAGCAGGCGCGCCGGCCCTAGCACAGATACGCAGTATTTT
-,TRBV12-3/TRBV12-4,TRBJ2-1,14,-,CASMGGPPIDEQFF,TGTGCCAGCATGGGGGGGCCGCCAATTGATGAGCAGTTCTTC
-,TRBV7-3,TRBJ2-5,15,-,CASSEQGLSGETQYF,TGTGCCAGCAGCGAACAGGGTTTATCGGGAGAGACCCAGTACTTC
-,TRBV14,TRBJ2-7,13,-,CASSQRTDYEQYF,TGTGCCAGCAGCCAACGGACTGACTACGAGCAGTACTTC
few,TRBV5-1,TRBJ1-2,12,-,CASSDPNYGYTF,TGCGCCAGCAGCGATCCGAACTATGGCTACACCTTC
many,TRBV7-9,TRBJ1-2,14,TRBD1,CASSDRDRHYGYTF,TGTGCCAGCAGCGACCGGGACAGACACTATGGCTACACCTTC
few,TRBV7-6,TRBJ1-1,16,-,CASSPEMRGQNTEAFF,TGTGCCAGCAGCCCAGAGATGAGAGGGCAGAACACTGAAGCTTTCTTT
-,TRBV6-5,TRBJ1-2,14,TRBD1,CASSEQGANYGYTF,TGTGCCAGCAGTGAACAGGGGGCGAACTATGGCTACACCTTC
-,TRBV4-2,TRBJ2-3,13,-,CASSQERGDTQYF,TGTGCCAGCAGCCAAGAGCGGGGAGATACGCAGTATTTT
-,TRBV7-9,TRBJ1-2,11,-,CASMGGYGYTF,TGTGCCAGCATGGGGGGATATGGCTACACCTTC
-,TRBV14,TRBJ1-6,15,-,CASSQLTVLNSPLHF,TGTGCCAGCAGCCAACTGACAGTGCTGAATTCACCCCTCCACTTT
-,TRBV29-1,TRBJ2-7,15,-,CSVEDPGQGPYEQYF,TGCAGCGTTGAAGATCCGGGGCAGGGGCCCTACGAGCAGTACTTC
few,TRBV30,TRBJ2-7,14,-,CAWKVKGNFYEQYF,TGTGCCTGGAAGGTTAAGGGGAACTTCTACGAGCAGTACTTC
-,TRBV7-9,TRBJ1-6,13,-,CASSTTDNSPLHF,TGTGCCAGCAGCACGACAGACAACTCACCCCTCCACTTT
few,TRBV27,TRBJ2-7,15,-,CATSKGVAPSYEQYF,TGTGCCACCTCAAAGGGGGTAGCGCCATCCTACGAGCAGTACTTC
few,TRBV4-1,TRBJ2-3,16,TRBD2,CASSQTSGAAFDTQYF,TGCGCCAGCAGCCAAACTAGCGGGGCCGCCTTTGATACGCAGTATTTT
-,TRBV5-1,TRBJ1-1,17,-,CASSLGVGNWMNTEAFF,TGCGCCAGCAGCTTGGGGGTTGGGAATTGGATGAACACTGAAGCTTTCTTT
few,TRBV4-1,TRBJ1-1,12,-,CASSQGGRSAFF,TGCGCCAGCAGCCAAGGGGGCCGTAGTGCTTTCTTT
few,TRBV24-1,TRBJ2-2,14,-,CATRGRLNTGELFF,TGTGCCACCAGGGGGCGGCTGAACACCGGGGAGCTGTTTTTT
few,TRBV6-2/TRBV6-3,TRBJ1-2,13,-,CASRAAVDYGYTF,TGTGCCAGCCGGGCGGCCGTTGACTATGGCTACACCTTC
-,TRBV5-1,TRBJ2-3,16,-,CASSLGLGITTDTQYF,TGCGCCAGCAGCTTGGGGCTAGGAATAACCACAGATACGCAGTATTTT
-,TRBV7-9,TRBJ2-3,15,-,CASSLTRGRADTQYF,TGTGCCAGCAGCCTGACCCGGGGCCGCGCAGATACGCAGTATTTT
few,TRBV3-1,TRBJ1-1,13,-,CASSQGASLEAFF,TGTGCCAGCAGCCAAGGGGCCTCATTAGAAGCTTTCTTT
-,TRBV5-6,TRBJ2-1,15,TRBD2,CASSPAGGIYNEQFF,TGTGCCAGCAGTCCGGCGGGGGGAATCTACAATGAGCAGTTCTTC
few,TRBV6-1,TRBJ1-1,11,-,CATPDGYEAFF,TGTGCCACCCCGGACGGCTATGAAGCTTTCTTT
-,TRBV20-1,TRBJ1-1,12,-,CSASKGNTEAFF,TGCAGTGCTAGCAAAGGGAACACTGAAGCTTTCTTT
-,TRBV27,TRBJ2-5,16,-,CASSRRGDIYQETQYF,TGTGCCAGCAGTCGCCGTGGGGACATTTACCAAGAGACCCAGTACTTC
-,TRBV18,TRBJ2-2,16,-,CASSLTGQLTPGSCFF,-
many,TRBV5-5,TRBJ2-1,12,-,CASSLRSNEQFF,TGTGCCAGCAGCTTGCGCAGCAATGAGCAGTTCTTC
many,TRBV10-2,TRBJ2-7,14,TRBD1,CASSEDRVVYEQYF,TGCGCCAGCAGTGAAGACAGGGTGGTCTACGAGCAGTACTTC
-,TRBV5-1,TRBJ2-1,13,-,CASSLGWYNEQFF,TGCGCCAGCAGCTTGGGGTGGTACAATGAGCAGTTCTTC
many,TRBV29-1,TRBJ2-7,12,-,CSVEYAAYEQYF,TGCAGCGTTGAATATGCAGCCTACGAGCAGTACTTC
few,TRBV5-5,TRBJ1-2,13,-,CASSKQDYYGYTF,TGTGCCAGCAGCAAACAGGACTACTATGGCTACACCTTC
-,TRBV7-2,TRBJ2-5,13,TRBD1,CASSFTGVETQYF,TGTGCCAGCAGCTTCACAGGGGTAGAGACCCAGTACTTC
few,TRBV6-5,TRBJ2-1,14,-,CASSYSTRHNEQFF,TGTGCCAGCAGTTACTCGACCAGGCACAATGAGCAGTTCTTC
-,TRBV19,TRBJ1-1,11,-,CAGTLNTEAFF,TGTGCCGGGACATTGAACACTGAAGCTTTCTTT
few,TRBV7-8,TRBJ2-7,13,-,CASSAPDNYEQYF,TGTGCCAGCAGCGCCCCAGATAATTACGAGCAGTACTTC
-,TRBV5-1,TRBJ1-1,14,-,CASSLLGRNTEAFF,TGCGCCAGCAGCTTGTTGGGACGGAACACTGAAGCTTTCTTT
-,TRBV4-1,TRBJ2-7,14,-,CASSQDGRGYEQYF,TGCGCCAGCAGCCAAGATGGGAGAGGGTACGAGCAGTACTTC
few,TRBV20-1,TRBJ1-1,13,-,CSARPGRDTEAFF,TGCAGTGCTAGGCCGGGACGGGACACTGAAGCTTTCTTT
few,TRBV11-2,TRBJ2-5,15,TRBD2,CASRGTSGAGETQYF,TGTGCCAGCAGGGGGACTAGCGGGGCGGGAGAGACCCAGTACTTC
-,TRBV12-3/TRBV12-4,TRBJ1-5,13,TRBD1,CASSGQGHQPQHF,TGTGCCAGCAGTGGACAGGGGCATCAGCCCCAGCATTTT